Here is one T cell receptor beta chain with its context. The V end lost 2 bases, the J end lost 4 bases, and 14 bases lay between the germline ends. The CDR3 has 15 residues. Germline V gene sequence: CDR1 MNHEY, CDR2 SVGAGI. The data belong to a study of PD-1 blockade in mismatch repair-deficient tumors. Assay: immunoSEQ multiplex PCR; the TCRdb copy retains only in-frame clones and omits some. The repertoire holds tens of thousands of clones, with over 75% as singletons. The sample in question was peripheral blood, obtained 12 weeks after starting pembrolizumab. The chain has TRBV6-5 and TRBJ2-5, with no clear D. This clonotype originated in an adult with mismatch repair-deficient cancer. The DNA for the CDR3 is TGTGCCAGCAGTTACGGCAGACTTGCCGCAGAGACCCAGTACTTC. Translated: CASSYGRLAAETQYF.